This TCR beta chain was profiled in a study of neurological immune-mediated disorders. Study conclusions and caveats: Expansion of TCR clones was greatest in HTLV-1-associated myelopathy and smallest in multiple sclerosis, where it fell below that of healthy controls.

The cDNA came from 5'RACE, which used 10-nucleotide random UMIs. Sequencing runs each yielded over 170 million TCR-beta sequences from 15-18 subjects. TCRdb reanalysed the 5' RACE reads using MiXCR and keeps one entry per CDR3 protein. The sample includes approximately 68,000 distinct CDR3 sequences, about 5.1% seen only once; the top ten take 2% to 2.5%. Unsorted libraries used 2 million PBMCs kept at -80 degrees C. This clonotype has a count of ten or more. Its target is unknown. V gave up 2 bases and J gave up 5 bases, with 16 bases separating them. Germline CDR1 and CDR2: SGHRS and YFSETQ. The CDR3 has 15 amino acids.

The clonotype was recovered from a woman aged 70-85 years with multiple sclerosis. This chain connects TRBV5-1 to TRBJ2-5; weak D call: TRBD1 (5 bases). The sequencing sample was made of PBMCs. For the CDR3, the DNA is TGCGCCAGCAGCTTACCCAGGGCAGGGTTGGAGACCCAGTACTTC. Encoded protein: CASSLPRAGLETQYF.